One and the same sample provided the 8 T cell receptor beta chains below, sequenced in a study of cytomegalovirus exposure and HLA in healthy donors. Primers for the PCR totalled 60 Vbeta and 13 Jbeta. Data came from immunoSEQ multiplex PCR; TCRdb stores just in-frame clones and leaves some out. Of around 100,000 clones in the sample, 80% are singletons; the top ten hold less than 9.5%. Sequencing used PBMCs. The receptors originated from a man under 40 in good health and CMV-seronegative.

The rearrangement uses TRBV6-5 and TRBJ2-7; D possibly corresponds to TRBD2 (5 bases). The CDR3 sequence is 14 residues long. CDR1 and CDR2 from the germline V gene are MNHEY and SVGAGI. V was trimmed by 6 bases and J by 2 bases, leaving 14 bases between them. CDR3 nucleotide sequence: TGTGCCAGCAGGCGAGGGCCCACGACCTACGAGCAGTACTTC. Protein product: CASRRGPTTYEQYF.

This clone was found a few times. This chain joins TRBV6-4 and TRBJ1-2; no clear D gene. The length of the CDR3 is 14 residues. Germline CDR1 is MRHNA and CDR2 is SNTAGT. Trimming stripped 0 bases from V and 7 bases from J, with 12 bases between. CDR3 loop: CASSDSIWSSGYTF. CDR3 bases: TGTGCCAGCAGTGACTCGATCTGGTCGAGTGGCTACACCTTC.

V usage is TRBV9 and J usage is TRBJ2-7, with 7 bases aligning to TRBD1. This CDR3 region has 14 residues. The junction had 6 bases not matched to a gene; V was cut back by 3 bases and J by 3 bases. Germline-derived CDR1 and CDR2 are SGDLS and YYNGEE. The DNA for the CDR3 is TGTGCCAGCAGCGAGGGGGCGCGGATCTACGAGCAGTACTTC. Translated: CASSEGARIYEQYF.

This rearrangement joins TRBV4-2 to TRBJ2-3; TRBD1 agrees at 10 bases. Looked up from germline, CDR1 is LGHNA and CDR2 is YNFKEQ. This CDR3 has 15 residues. V dropped 0 bases and J dropped 5; count of bases not matched to a gene: 2. The CDR3 here is CASSQETGGRDTQYF. The CDR3 nucleotides read TGTGCCAGCAGCCAAGAGACAGGGGGCCGAGATACGCAGTATTTT.

About this clone: The junction differs from germline at one of its ends, possibly a read error. The rearrangement links TRBV7-3 to TRBJ2-1, with 7 bases fitting TRBD2. The germline CDR1 and CDR2 sequences are SGHTA and FQGTGA. The length of the CDR3 is 14 residues. The CDR3 sequence is CAGSPPGGDNEQFF. In nucleotides, the CDR3 is TGTGCCGGCAGCCCCCCTGGGGGGGACAATGAGCAGTTCTTC.

J is TRBJ1-1 and V is TRBV4-1; D not resolved. This CDR3 region has 15 residues. The germline V and J ends were trimmed by 0 bases and 9 bases, with 17 bases remaining between them. Per germline, CDR1 MGHRA and CDR2 YSYEKL. CDR3 DNA sequence: TGCGCCAGCAGCCAAGATGGAGGAGGGAACTACAAAGCTTTCTTT. Its protein product is CASSQDGGGNYKAFF.

V is TRBV7-8 and J is TRBJ2-2, with 7 positions matching TRBD1. J gave up 2 bases and V 5 bases, and 11 bases lay outside the gene matches. The CDR3 extends over 17 amino acids. Germline CDR1 SGHVS, CDR2 FQNEAQ. In nucleotides, the CDR3 is TGTGCCAGCAGCCCGAGGGCCGGACAGGTTAACACCGGGGAGCTGTTTTTT. It yields the protein CASSPRAGQVNTGELFF.

V usage is TRBV9 and J usage is TRBJ2-7; TRBD2 aligns across 10 bases. J lost 3 bases, V lost 4 bases, and 7 bases had no gene match. The germline V gene encodes CDR1 SGDLS and CDR2 YYNGEE. The CDR3 is made up of 15 amino acids. This chain's CDR3 is CASSPRLAGDYEQYF. As DNA, the CDR3 is TGTGCCAGCAGCCCCCGGCTAGCGGGAGACTACGAGCAGTACTTC.